A selection of T cell receptor beta chains follows, all from one sample in a study of T-cell reconstitution after alpha-beta-depleted transplantation in children. TCRdb passed the PCR reads through MiXCR, listing each CDR3 protein once. In the table there are some 300,000 distinct CDR3 sequences, around a tenth of which are singletons. The starting material was PBMCs, obtained before TCRalphabeta/CD19-depleted stem cell transplant. The source is a boy less than two years old with acute myeloid leukemia, due to receive a stem cell transplant. Each CDR3 is given with its conserved first and last residue. Each record gives: V gene, J gene, clone size, D gene, CDR3 protein, CDR3 DNA. The D gene is left open where the match is weak. The size entry is marked missing in some rows and otherwise reads once, few, many or a size class.

V gene: TRBV7-2
J gene: TRBJ1-2
clone size: few
D gene: NA
CDR3 protein: CASSLSGPANYGYTF
CDR3 DNA: TGTGCCAGCAGCTTATCGGGACCGGCCAACTATGGCTACACCTTC

V gene: TRBV27
J gene: TRBJ1-1
clone size: many
D gene: NA
CDR3 protein: CASSLEGHVTEAFF
CDR3 DNA: TGTGCCAGCAGTTTAGAGGGTCATGTCACTGAAGCTTTCTTT

V gene: TRBV9
J gene: TRBJ2-5
clone size: many
D gene: TRBD2
CDR3 protein: CASSPQASGDQETQYF
CDR3 DNA: TGTGCCAGCAGCCCACAGGCTAGCGGGGACCAAGAGACCCAGTACTTC

V gene: TRBV5-5
J gene: TRBJ2-7
clone size: many
D gene: NA
CDR3 protein: CASSFPESSYEQYF
CDR3 DNA: TGTGCCAGCAGCTTTCCAGAATCATCCTACGAGCAGTACTTC

V gene: TRBV6-1
J gene: TRBJ2-1
clone size: few
D gene: NA
CDR3 protein: CASRASGSGEQFF
CDR3 DNA: TGTGCCAGCAGAGCATCAGGGTCCGGGGAGCAGTTCTTC

V gene: TRBV27
J gene: TRBJ2-7
clone size: few
D gene: TRBD1
CDR3 protein: CASSTSGTGASYEQYF
CDR3 DNA: TGTGCCAGCAGTACCTCCGGGACAGGGGCCTCCTACGAGCAGTACTTC

V gene: TRBV5-5
J gene: TRBJ2-7
clone size: many
D gene: NA
CDR3 protein: CASSLHSYEQYF
CDR3 DNA: TGTGCCAGCAGCTTGCACTCCTACGAGCAGTACTTC

V gene: TRBV3-1
J gene: TRBJ1-1
clone size: NA
D gene: NA
CDR3 protein: CASSQDQRWNTEAFF
CDR3 DNA: TGTGCCAGCAGCCAAGATCAGCGATGGAACACTGAAGCTTTCTTT

V gene: TRBV4-3
J gene: TRBJ2-2
clone size: few
D gene: TRBD1
CDR3 protein: CASSLTGGNGELFF
CDR3 DNA: TGCGCCAGCAGCCTAACAGGGGGGAACGGGGAGCTGTTTTTT

V gene: TRBV24-1
J gene: TRBJ2-1
clone size: NA
D gene: NA
CDR3 protein: CATSDSRQAQFF
CDR3 DNA: TGTGCCACCAGTGATTCCCGACAGGCGCAGTTCTTC

V gene: TRBV29-1
J gene: TRBJ1-2
clone size: many
D gene: NA
CDR3 protein: CSVEGPTVHGYTF
CDR3 DNA: TGCAGCGTTGAAGGACCGACAGTCCATGGCTACACCTTC

V gene: TRBV4-1
J gene: TRBJ1-2
clone size: once
D gene: TRBD1
CDR3 protein: CASSSGTVYSYGYTF
CDR3 DNA: TGCGCCAGCAGCTCCGGGACAGTATACTCCTATGGCTACACCTTC

V gene: TRBV20-1
J gene: TRBJ2-7
clone size: many
D gene: TRBD1
CDR3 protein: CSAIGPTGSYEQYF
CDR3 DNA: TGCAGTGCCATAGGACCGACAGGGTCCTACGAGCAGTACTTC

V gene: TRBV12-5
J gene: TRBJ2-7
clone size: many
D gene: TRBD1
CDR3 protein: CASGLVREDRGYEQYF
CDR3 DNA: TGTGCTAGTGGTTTGGTACGAGAAGACAGGGGCTACGAGCAGTACTTC

V gene: TRBV12-3/TRBV12-4
J gene: TRBJ2-6
clone size: many
D gene: TRBD1
CDR3 protein: CASSYPGQGAGANVLTF
CDR3 DNA: TGTGCCAGCAGCTACCCGGGACAGGGAGCTGGGGCCAACGTCCTGACTTTC